One and the same sample provided the 19 T cell receptor beta chains below, sequenced in a study of T cell responses to AZD1222 COVID-19 vaccine. Profiling relied on immunoSEQ multiplex PCR, and the TCRdb table lists in-frame clones only, not all of them. The data hold more than 130,000 clones, with 75% to 95% observed a single time. The sample was peripheral blood, taken on day 0 of AZD1222 vaccination. Source of these receptors: an adult in good health.

The chain couples TRBV7-2 to TRBJ1-5; D gene ambiguous. The V end lost 1 base, the J end lost 0 bases, and 7 bases lay between the germline ends. This CDR3 has 15 residues. Germline-derived CDR1 and CDR2 are SGHTA and FQGNSA. CDR3 region: CASSLGSHSNQPQHF. The CDR3 region has the DNA TGTGCCAGCAGCTTAGGGTCCCATAGCAATCAGCCCCAGCATTTT. Looking up the rest from reference TRBV7-2 and TRBJ1-5 gives the full variable domain: GAGVSQSPSNKVTEKGKDVELRCDPISGHTALYWYRQSLGQGLEFLIYFQGNSAPDKSGLPSDRFSAERTGGSVSTLTIQRTQQEDSAVYLCASSLGSHSNQPQHFGDGTRLSIL.

The chain recombines TRBV6-5 with TRBJ2-5; a weak D match, TRBD2 (6 bases). This CDR3 is built from 13 residues. Trimming removed 6 bases from V and 3 bases from J, with 11 bases in between. Germline CDR1 is MNHEY and CDR2 is SVGAGI. CDR3 loop: CASSREREETQYF. The CDR3 DNA sequence: TGTGCCAGCAGCCGGGAGCGGGAAGAGACCCAGTACTTC.

V gene TRBV7-3 combines with J gene TRBJ2-1, with 9 bases fitting TRBD1. CDR3 length: 15 residues. Germline CDR1 reads SGHTA; CDR2 reads FQGTGA. V lost 5 bases to trimming and J lost 5 bases; unmatched junction nucleotides: 7. CDR3 DNA: TGTGCCAGCAGCCCTTACAGGGGGCGCAACAATGAGCAGTTCTTC. Its protein product is CASSPYRGRNNEQFF.

The chain employs TRBV3-1 (or the pseudogene TRBV3-2) and TRBJ1-2; 8 nucleotides match TRBD1. Germline assignment: CDR1 LGHDT and CDR2 YNNKEL (reference sequence). The V and J ends lost 3 bases and 6 bases, in that order; junction bases with no gene match: 6. There are 14 residues in the CDR3. The chain's CDR3 is CASSHQGAHHGYTF. CDR3 bases: TGTGCCAGCAGCCATCAGGGGGCGCATCATGGCTACACCTTC.

This sequence joins TRBV3-1 (or the pseudogene TRBV3-2) and TRBJ1-1; TRBD1 is a possible D gene (5 bases). This CDR3 has 16 residues. The germline CDR1 and CDR2 sequences are LGHDT and YNNKEL (reference sequence). Trimming stripped 4 bases from V and 4 bases from J, with 19 bases between. CDR3 nucleotides: TGTGCCAGCAGCCGGGGCCTGGGCTCATTAATCACTGAAGCTTTCTTT. It yields the protein CASSRGLGSLITEAFF.

J is TRBJ1-1 and V is TRBV9; no reliable D call. The CDR3 totals 13 residues. CDR1 is SGDLS, CDR2 YYNGEE, per germline. V was cut by 4 bases and J by 0 bases, with 7 bases left in between. The CDR3 region has the DNA TGTGCCAGCAGCCCAAGAGTGAACACTGAAGCTTTCTTT. Its protein is CASSPRVNTEAFF.

This chain links TRBV6-1 with TRBJ1-3; a weak D match, TRBD1 (5 bases). The V and J ends lost 3 bases and 4 bases respectively, with 16 bases between them. The CDR3 runs 16 residues. Germline V gene data show CDR1 as MNHNS and CDR2 as SASEGT. CDR3 in amino acids: CASSDLGGLKGNTIYF. CDR3 nucleotide sequence: TGTGCCAGCAGTGATCTTGGGGGGTTAAAAGGAAACACCATATATTTT.

The V gene is TRBV5-1, the J gene TRBJ2-5; D might be TRBD1 or TRBD2, each matching 7 bases. V lost 3 bases to trimming and J lost 5 bases, with 17 bases between them. Germline V gives CDR1 SGHRS, CDR2 YFSETQ. This CDR3 region has 15 residues. In DNA form, the CDR3 reads TGCGCCAGCAGCTCCCTTCAGGGGGGGGTCGAGACCCAGTACTTC. It translates to CASSSLQGGVETQYF.

The V gene is TRBV7-2, the J gene TRBJ2-5; D is unclear. Germline CDR1 is SGHTA and CDR2 is FQGNSA. The ends were cut back, 4 bases at V and 2 bases at J, with 17 bases in the middle. This CDR3 is built from 16 residues. The CDR3 is CASSSVGLRVQETQYF. DNA of the CDR3: TGTGCCAGCAGCTCCGTCGGGCTCCGTGTACAAGAGACCCAGTACTTC.

The chain links TRBV5-1 to TRBJ2-7, with D uncertain. CDR1 is SGHRS and CDR2 is YFSETQ in the germline V gene. Deletions cut 0 bases from V and 0 bases from J, with 16 bases between. The CDR3 has 17 amino acids. CDR3 DNA: TGCGCCAGCAGCTTGGGTGGTTCCGCGTTTAGCTCCTACGAGCAGTACTTC. As protein: CASSLGGSAFSSYEQYF. Filled out from reference TRBV5-1 and TRBJ2-7, the complete variable domain reads KAGVTQTPRYLIKTRGQQVTLSCSPISGHRSVSWYQQTPGQGLQFLFEYFSETQRNKGNFPGRFSGRQFSNSRSEMNVSTLELGDSALYLCASSLGGSAFSSYEQYFGPGTRLTVT.

The J gene is TRBJ1-5, the V gene TRBV7-8, with D maybe TRBD1 (6 bases). This CDR3 is built from 15 residues. With 1 base removed from V and 7 bases from J, the gap between germline ends came to 14 bases. CDR1 is SGHVS and CDR2 is FQNEAQ in the germline V gene. CDR3 sequence reads: CASSLGGGTGQPQHF. The CDR3 bases are TGTGCCAGCAGCTTAGGCGGGGGCACAGGGCAGCCCCAGCATTTT.

This clone has just one count. V gene TRBV13 combines with J gene TRBJ2-3; 13 bases are a match to TRBD2. This CDR3 is built from 15 residues. From germline, CDR1 is PRHDT and CDR2 FYEKMQ (reference sequence). V shed 5 bases and J 4 bases; nucleotides not matched to a gene: 3. The CDR3 loop reads CASSRTSGSSDTQYF. The DNA of the CDR3 is TGTGCCAGCAGCCGGACTAGCGGGAGTTCAGATACGCAGTATTTT.

The chain has TRBV6-5 and TRBJ2-7; D is unresolved. The CDR3 spans 13 residues. The germline CDR1 and CDR2 sequences are MNHEY and SVGAGI. Trimming left V 5 bases short and J 6 bases short, with 14 bases between. The CDR3 coding sequence is TGTGCCAGCAGTCACAACACAGCGCCCGAGCAGTACTTC. It specifies CASSHNTAPEQYF.

J is TRBJ2-1 and V is TRBV30; a possible D gene is TRBD2 (5 bases). The germline gives CDR1 GTSNPN, CDR2 SVGIG (reference sequence). The length of the CDR3 is 14 residues. The ends were cut back, 4 bases at V and 3 bases at J, with 13 bases in the middle. The CDR3 loop reads CAWTPPAGYNEQFF. The CDR3 DNA sequence: TGTGCCTGGACCCCCCCGGCGGGCTACAATGAGCAGTTCTTC. The whole variable domain, remainder taken from reference TRBV30 and TRBJ2-1, is SQTIHQWPATLVQPVGSPLSLECTVEGTSNPNLYWYRQAAGRGLQLLFYSVGIGQISSEVPQNLSASRPQDRQFILSSKKLLLSDSGFYLCAWTPPAGYNEQFFGPGTRLTVL.

The chain combines TRBV19 with TRBJ2-7; 9 bases are shared with TRBD2. The CDR3 sequence is 15 residues long. Germline V gene lookup returns CDR1 LNHDA and CDR2 SQIVND (reference sequence). J gave up 1 base and V 5 bases, and 6 bases lay outside the gene matches. The CDR3 coding sequence is TGTGCCAGTAGTTGGCTAGCGGGGAGTTCCTACGAGCAGTACTTC. As protein: CASSWLAGSSYEQYF.

The chain is built from TRBV30 and TRBJ1-2, with D possibly being TRBD1 (6 bases). Looked up from germline, CDR1 is GTSNPN and CDR2 is SVGIG (reference sequence). This CDR3 is built from 13 residues. V was shortened by 5 bases and J by 10 bases, with 20 bases between the two germline ends. The CDR3 DNA sequence: TGTGCCTGGGGCGAAGACAGGACTCATCACTACACCTTC. It yields the protein CAWGEDRTHHYTF.

The chain carries TRBV5-6 and TRBJ2-5, with 14 positions matching TRBD2. The CDR3 has 15 amino acids. V lost 5 bases, J lost 6 bases, and 6 bases stayed unmatched. The germline V gene has CDR1 SGHDT and CDR2 YYEEEE. Written as DNA, the CDR3 is TGTGCCAGCAGGGGGACTAGCGGGAGTAGACAGACCCAGTACTTC. Encoded protein: CASRGTSGSRQTQYF.

The V call is TRBV29-1, the J call TRBJ2-5; D call uncertain. Per the germline V gene, CDR1 is SQVTM and CDR2 is ANQGSEA. The CDR3 spans 11 residues. V lost 4 bases and J lost 1, with 4 bases in between. The CDR3 region is CSVVVQETQYF. CDR3 bases: TGCAGCGTTGTCGTCCAAGAGACCCAGTACTTC.

The genes are TRBV30 and TRBJ2-7; TRBD1 matches at 8 bases. Trimming removed 2 bases from V and 5 bases from J; junction bases left unmatched: 14. This CDR3 is built from 16 residues. CDR1 GTSNPN and CDR2 SVGIG come from the germline V gene (reference sequence). The CDR3 spells CAWSPARTGSLNEQYF. The DNA for the CDR3 is TGTGCCTGGAGTCCCGCAAGGACAGGGTCATTGAACGAGCAGTACTTC.